Listed here are 15 T cell receptor delta chains from one sample, sequenced in a study of γδ T cells in repeated Plasmodium falciparum infection. Vgamma9/Vdelta2+ and Vdelta2-negative gammadelta T cells were flow-sorted from PBMC for bulk sequencing. TCRdb re-called clones from the multiplex PCR reads via CATT. This sample has around 52,000 delta-chain clones, with 1.7% found just once. Specimen: gamma-delta T cells from blood. The receptors here all came from a pool of human donors (malaria-infected and uninfected, not separated).

In this sample, this clone turned up many times. The protein that TCRdb holds for this DNA derives from a much larger clone and differs from the translated DNA at residue 21, which likely indicates a read error; the protein shown here is translated from the DNA. No call exists for the J gene, whereas the V gene is TRDV1; whether TRDD3, the table's D call, matches the DNA was not checked. Germline CDR1 TSWWSYY, CDR2 QGS. There are 22 residues in the CDR3. CDR3 protein: CALGVFFRSRGILGSRSDKLTF. CDR3 bases: TGTGCTCTTGGGGTATTCTTCCGGAGTCGGGGGATACTCGGCTCACGAAGCGATAAACTCACCTTT.

The sample holds a few counts of this clone. This probably arose from a read error, given a far larger clone one base away. The same CDR3 also results from other DNA sequences found in this sample. The chain couples TRDV1 to TRDJ1; 9 positions agree with TRDD3. The germline gives CDR1 TSWWSYY, CDR2 QGS. The CDR3 consists of 24 residues. The trim removed 3 bases at V and 0 bases at J, leaving 29 bases unmatched. As DNA, the CDR3 is TGTGCTCTTGGGGATGCGCTTCCCTCCTACCAGGTACTGGGGGACTTCGGGTACACCGATAAACTCATCTTT. Protein: CALGDALPSYQVLGDFGYTDKLIF.

With respect to this clone: The protein recorded in TCRdb matches a much larger clone and deviates from this DNA's translation at residue 11, suggesting a read error; the protein here is obtained by translating the DNA. The chain uses TRDV1 and TRDJ1; 7 nucleotides line up with TRDD3. The J gene was not available in TCRdb and was assigned here by matching the DNA to germline segments. CDR3 size: 19 residues. V dropped 5 bases and J dropped 0; count of bases not matched to a gene: 18. Germline CDR1 TSWWSYY, CDR2 QGS. CDR3 sequence reads: CALGKPYALGGTNTDKLIF. The CDR3, as DNA: TGTGCTCTTGGGAAACCTTACGCCCTGGGGGGTACGAACACCGATAAACTCATCTTT.

This clone has more than one count but fewer than ten. TCRdb's entry gives the protein of a much larger clone, which mismatches this DNA's translation at residue 10, likely from a read error; the protein reported here is translated from the DNA. This chain uses TRDV1 with TRDJ1; 8 nucleotides agree with TRDD3. This CDR3 is built from 20 residues. From germline, CDR1 is TSWWSYY and CDR2 QGS. Trimming removed 1 base from V and 4 bases from J; junction bases left unmatched: 20. CDR3 protein: CALGEQGLYSVLGGGDKLIF. The DNA of the CDR3 is TGTGCTCTTGGGGAACAAGGACTTTACAGCGTACTGGGGGGAGGCGATAAACTCATCTTT.

The table lists this clone with a few counts. TCRdb's listed protein matches a much larger clone and diverges from this DNA's translation at residue 20, likely through a read error; the protein shown comes from the DNA. The chain combines TRDV1 with TRDJ1; 13 positions match TRDD3. Because TCRdb records no J gene, it was assigned here through a match of the DNA to germline. Germline V gives CDR1 TSWWSYY, CDR2 QGS. The CDR3 loop spans 23 amino acids. The CDR3 DNA reads TGTGCTCTTGGGGAACTGAAGGCCTTCTACTGGGGGATACGGGCTCTAGGCACCGATAGACTCATCTTT. It translates to CALGELKAFYWGIRALGTDRLIF.

This clone was observed at least ten times. TCRdb records a much larger clone's protein for this DNA, with a difference at residue 5 that likely arises from a read error; the protein given is the translation of the DNA. V and J are TRDV1 and TRDJ1; TRDD3 is a possible D gene (6 bases). Germline V gene sequence: CDR1 TSWWSYY, CDR2 QGS. The CDR3 is made up of 22 amino acids. The CDR3, as DNA: TGTGCTCTTGGGAAACCTCGGAGAAGAGATACGCGGACACCATTCCACAGCGATAAAGTCATCTTT. Amino acid sequence: CALGKPRRRDTRTPFHSDKVIF.

This clone was found a few times. TCRdb lists the protein of a much larger clone for this DNA, which differs at residue 8, so this is likely a read error; the protein given here is translated from the DNA itself. V and J are TRDV2 and TRDJ1; 8 nucleotides line up with TRDD3. Germline lookup yields CDR1 GEAIGNYY and CDR2 EKD. Losses at the gene ends were 4 bases for V and 0 bases for J; bases not matched to a gene: 27. This CDR3 region has 22 residues. In DNA form, the CDR3 reads TGTGCCTGTGAAAAGGAACCAACCGGGGTATTTACTGGGGGGCCGTACACCGATAAACTCATCTTT. This codes for CACEKEPTGVFTGGPYTDKLIF.

Comment on this clone: It differs at one base from a far larger clone, so likely a read error. Other DNA variants within this sample encode the same CDR3. This chain connects TRDV2 to TRDJ1; D unclear. The J gene, not given by TCRdb, was assigned here from a germline match of the nucleotide sequence. Per germline, CDR1 GEAIGNYY and CDR2 EKD. This CDR3 contains 19 residues. The V and J ends lost 4 bases and 1 base respectively, with 27 bases between them. The CDR3 bases are TGTGCCTGTGATACCGTACTCGCGGGCCCTATCGGAAGCACCGATAAACTCATCTTT. It specifies CACDTVLAGPIGSTDKLIF.

Comments on this clone: With a far larger clone one base away, a read error is the likely cause. The same CDR3 can be traced to other DNA sequences in this sample. The V and J genes are TRDV1 and TRDJ1, with TRDD3 matching over 12 bases. The CDR3 runs 23 residues. The germline V gene encodes CDR1 TSWWSYY and CDR2 QGS. The CDR3 DNA reads as TGTGCTCTTGGGGAACTGGGGCCTTCCTACGACTGGGGGATACAAGGGAACACTGATAAACTCATCTTT. This gives the protein CALGELGPSYDWGIQGNTDKLIF.

This clone came up a few times. Translating this DNA gives a protein that differs at residue 3 from the TCRdb one, which belongs to a much larger clone; a read error is likely, and the protein shown is this translation. This chain uses TRDV3 with TRDJ1, with TRDD3 matching over 11 bases. Since TCRdb gives no J gene, matching the DNA to germline was used here to assign it. V was clipped by 4 bases and J by 3 bases; unmatched bases: 25. The length of the CDR3 is 20 residues. CDR1 is TVYSNPD and CDR2 is GDNSRS in the germline V gene (reference sequence). CDR3 in DNA: TGTGCCTCTGGGCGCCTCTGCCTCTACTGGGGGATATGTGGGGCCGATAAACTCATCTTT. Protein product: CASGRLCLYWGICGADKLIF.

This clone appeared a few times. TCRdb's protein for this DNA is that of a much larger clone and differs from the translation at residue 15, likely a read error; the protein shown is the DNA translation. J is TRDJ1 and V is TRDV1, with 8 positions matching TRDD2. No J segment appears in TCRdb, so it was assigned here by matching the sequence to germline. The CDR3 contains 21 residues. J lost 3 bases, V lost 0 bases, and 21 bases had no gene match. Germline lookup yields CDR1 TSWWSYY and CDR2 QGS. CDR3: CALGELAASYSGKLYSDKLIF. For the CDR3, the DNA is TGTGCTCTTGGGGAACTTGCCGCTTCCTACTCAGGGAAACTGTACTCCGATAAACTCATCTTT.

Note on this clone: A far larger clone is just one base off, so this is likely a read error. The sample has other DNA sequences that encode this CDR3 too. The chain uses TRDV1 and TRDJ1; TRDD3 is a possible D gene (6 bases). Germline V gives CDR1 TSWWSYY, CDR2 QGS. V lost 0 bases to trimming and J lost 3 bases, with 17 bases between them. CDR3 size: 17 residues. The CDR3 spells CALGELPTGDGSDKLIF. Written as DNA, the CDR3 is TGTGCTCTTGGGGAACTTCCAACGGGGGACGGATCCGATAAACTCATCTTT.

This clone was observed many times. The genes are TRDV1 and TRDJ1; 11 nucleotides match TRDD3. CDR1 is TSWWSYY and CDR2 is QGS in the germline V gene. V lost 4 bases to trimming and J lost 1 base; unmatched junction nucleotides: 29. The CDR3 contains 24 residues. The CDR3 sequence is CALGVCSYATRNWGITGFTDKLIF. The CDR3 nucleotides are TGTGCTCTTGGGGTTTGTTCCTACGCTACGAGAAACTGGGGGATAACAGGATTCACCGATAAACTCATCTTT.

In regard to this clone: TCRdb's protein for this DNA is that of a much larger clone and differs from the translation at residue 12, likely a read error; the protein shown is the DNA translation. This rearrangement joins TRDV1 to TRDJ1; 9 nucleotides line up with TRDD3. This CDR3 region has 14 residues. In germline, CDR1 is TSWWSYY, CDR2 QGS. With V trimmed by 1 base and J by 13 bases, 10 bases remained unmatched. CDR3 sequence: CALGEHLGDSVRIF. The CDR3 DNA is TGTGCTCTTGGGGAACACCTGGGGGATTCGGTGCGCATCTTT.

This clone was seen many times. Translating this DNA gives a protein that differs at residue 19 from the TCRdb one, which belongs to a much larger clone; a read error is likely, and the protein shown is this translation. The V call is TRDV1, the J call TRDJ1; D possibly corresponds to TRDD3 (6 bases). The CDR3 has 22 residues. Germline assignment: CDR1 TSWWSYY and CDR2 QGS. CDR3 in amino acids: CALGDHHYFFHWAALRTDRLIF. For the CDR3, the DNA is TGTGCTCTTGGGGACCATCACTACTTCTTTCACTGGGCCGCCCTCCGTACCGATAGACTCATCTTT.